These T cell receptor beta chains were read from a single sample in a study of identical twins. In TCRdb, the 5' RACE reads were re-called with MiXCR into one record per CDR3 protein. The sample shows more than 650,000 distinct CDR3 sequences, 5.5% to 6.5% of them seen only once. The sequencing input was naive T cells sorted from blood. These receptors all stem from a man between 18 and 35 years old in good health. Each CDR3 is given with its conserved first and last residue.

j_gene	v_gene	CDR3aa
TRBJ1-3	TRBV5-5	CASSQVRGEGNTIYF
TRBJ2-5	TRBV15	CATTSLGGTYQETQYF
TRBJ2-5	TRBV25-1	CASRPSQGGLQETQYF
TRBJ2-7	TRBV20-1	CSARDLPGRDSGEQYF
TRBJ2-1	TRBV20-1	CSARRANYNEQFF
TRBJ2-5	TRBV2	CASSEAAGTGMAETQYF
TRBJ1-5	TRBV27	CASSLTYGQPQHF
TRBJ1-1	TRBV3-1	CASSRKMGGRNEAFF
TRBJ2-5	TRBV3-1	CASSQGGTTSRETQYF
TRBJ2-7	TRBV28	CASSFSGVAYEQYF
TRBJ1-5	TRBV7-9	CASSLGETGFNQPQHF
TRBJ2-5	TRBV12-5	CASGLGAETQYF
TRBJ1-1	TRBV6-5	CASSYFGVQQDTEAFF
TRBJ2-7	TRBV28	CASSLPGSFYEQYF
TRBJ2-1	TRBV20-1	CSASRELGNEQFF
TRBJ1-5	TRBV12-3/TRBV12-4	CASSTPDQPQHF
TRBJ2-7	TRBV20-1	CSAIDRAYYEQYF
TRBJ2-7	TRBV7-9	CATTLGGREAYEQYF
TRBJ2-3	TRBV2	CASSERASGSTDTQYF
TRBJ1-1	TRBV12-3/TRBV12-4	CASSFPGRGGTEAFF
TRBJ2-7	TRBV24-1	CATSDTDWNEQYF
TRBJ2-7	TRBV7-7	CASSLADSPNYEQYF
TRBJ2-3	TRBV7-2	CASSPGLAGLSTDTQYF
TRBJ2-3	TRBV24-1	CATCSSRHTDTQYF
TRBJ1-2	TRBV5-1	CASSLGSTGRDGYTF
TRBJ2-3	TRBV27	CASSSYRVDTQYF
TRBJ2-1	TRBV7-9	CASSLEGGISDEQFF
TRBJ2-6	TRBV4-2	CASSQEGQGGIGANVLTF
TRBJ1-4	TRBV9	CASSVGSRDDEKLFF
TRBJ2-2	TRBV5-1	CASSSRDGELFF
TRBJ1-5	TRBV28	CASSDLGNQPQHF
TRBJ2-4	TRBV28	CASRVELRGTPYF
TRBJ2-7	TRBV29-1	CSVAGLASYEQYF
TRBJ1-2	TRBV28	CASSLELGNYGYTF
TRBJ1-1	TRBV28	CASSLRAELNTEAFF
TRBJ2-1	TRBV6-5	CASSYSPLAVLGNNEQFF
TRBJ2-5	TRBV5-1	CASSFSSQVAAGGTQETQYF
TRBJ2-1	TRBV12-3/TRBV12-4	CASSFVSGLEQFF
TRBJ1-6	TRBV20-1	CSAPGPYNSPLHF
TRBJ2-5	TRBV29-1	CSVVGLASETQYF
TRBJ1-2	TRBV12-3/TRBV12-4	CASFVMAEGGYTF
TRBJ2-3	TRBV19	CASSGLSDTQYF
TRBJ2-2	TRBV5-1	CASSLEGGSVTGELFF
TRBJ1-2	TRBV19	CASSPGQVFGYTF
TRBJ2-1	TRBV20-1	CSARPGQGGNEQFF